This T cell receptor (beta chain) was identified in a study of OX40 agonist ivuxolimab in advanced cancers. V lost 4 bases, J lost 1 base, and 15 bases lay in between. Germline CDR1 SGHTA, CDR2 FQGTGA. This CDR3 is 16 amino acids long. The method was immunoSEQ multiplex PCR; TCRdb's version includes in-frame clones alone and lacks a portion of them. Of tens of thousands of clones in the sample, 80% to 90% were seen once. The chain employs TRBV7-3 and TRBJ2-3; the D gene is possibly TRBD1 (6 bases). The specimen comprised CD4+ or CD8+ T cells sorted from blood, sampled in a trial of the OX40 agonist ivuxolimab. The sequence derives from an adult with an advanced solid tumor such as melanoma, head and neck, liver or kidney cancer. The CDR3 nucleotides are TGTGCCAGCAGCTCCTACCGACAGGAGGGCACAGATACGCAGTATTTT. Its translation is CASSSYRQEGTDTQYF.